Presented here are 4 T cell receptor beta chains from one specimen sequenced in a study of cytomegalovirus exposure and HLA in healthy donors. Sequenced by immunoSEQ multiplex PCR; TCRdb stores in-frame clones only, minus some. The sample consists of roughly 75,000 clones, about 94% of them appearing once. The sequenced material came from PBMCs. The source is a man younger than 30 in good health and CMV-seropositive.

The chain recombines TRBV21-1 with TRBJ2-7; TRBD2 reflects the table's D call only, with no check against the DNA. TRBV21-1 is recorded as a pseudogene. The CDR3 is made up of 15 amino acids. CDR3 in amino acids: CASTNLRGSSYEQYF. The CDR3 nucleotides read TGTGCCAGCACGAACCTCCGGGGTAGCTCCTACGAGCAGTACTTC.

J is TRBJ2-3 and V is TRBV5-1, with TRBD2 as a possible D gene (5 bases). The CDR3 runs to 15 residues. The germline V and J ends were trimmed by 2 bases and 2 bases, with 12 bases remaining between them. Germline V gene sequence: CDR1 SGHRS, CDR2 YFSETQ. The CDR3 sequence is CASSFRGQYTDTQYF. In DNA, the CDR3 is TGCGCCAGCAGCTTCCGAGGGCAGTACACAGATACGCAGTATTTT.

J is TRBJ2-7 and V is TRBV4-1, with D possibly matching TRBD2 (6 bases). CDR1 is MGHRA and CDR2 is YSYEKL in the germline V gene. CDR3 length: 14 residues. V was clipped by 3 bases and J by 3 bases, with 12 bases between them. In DNA, the CDR3 is TGCGCCAGCAGCCATGTGGGACTTATCTACGAGCAGTACTTC. Amino acids: CASSHVGLIYEQYF.

The chain employs TRBV6-4 and TRBJ2-5; possible D gene TRBD1, 5 bases. The CDR3 is 13 residues long. Trimming removed 5 bases from V and 7 bases from J, with 14 bases in between. Germline V gene lookup returns CDR1 MRHNA and CDR2 SNTAGT. The CDR3 region has the DNA TGTGCCAGCAGTCCCGACAGTAGGGGGACCCAGTACTTC. Its protein product is CASSPDSRGTQYF.